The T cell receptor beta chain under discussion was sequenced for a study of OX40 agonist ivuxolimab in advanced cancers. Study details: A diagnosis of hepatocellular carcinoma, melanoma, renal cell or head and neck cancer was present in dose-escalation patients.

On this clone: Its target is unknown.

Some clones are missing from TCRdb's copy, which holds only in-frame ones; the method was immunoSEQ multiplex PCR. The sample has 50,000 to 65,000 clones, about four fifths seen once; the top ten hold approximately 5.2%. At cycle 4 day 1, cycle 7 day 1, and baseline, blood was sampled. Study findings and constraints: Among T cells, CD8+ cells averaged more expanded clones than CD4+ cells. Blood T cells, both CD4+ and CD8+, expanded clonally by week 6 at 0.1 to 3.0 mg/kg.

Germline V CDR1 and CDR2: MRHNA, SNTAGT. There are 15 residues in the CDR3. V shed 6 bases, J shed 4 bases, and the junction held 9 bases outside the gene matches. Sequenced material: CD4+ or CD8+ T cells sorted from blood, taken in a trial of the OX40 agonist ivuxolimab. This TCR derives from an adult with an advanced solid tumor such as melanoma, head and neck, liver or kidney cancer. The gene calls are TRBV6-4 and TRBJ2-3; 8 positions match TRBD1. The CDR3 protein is CASSEAGGSSDTQYF. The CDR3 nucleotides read TGTGCCAGCAGCGAAGCAGGGGGCAGTTCAGATACGCAGTATTTT.